This passage covers 4 T cell receptor beta chains from one sample sequenced in a study of blood T cell repertoires in COVID-19. TCRdb keeps only in-frame clones here, not all; method: immunoSEQ multiplex PCR. The sample contains approximately 200,000 clones, 65% to 85% of which appear only once. The material sequenced was PBMCs or T cells enriched from blood (not recorded which). The source of these receptors is a woman in her 40s with acute COVID-19.

Note on this clone: The sample contains more than one DNA sequence encoding this CDR3. As DNA, the CDR3 is TGCGCCAGCAGTACGACAGGGGGATCCTACGAGCAGTACTTC. This codes for CASSTTGGSYEQYF. This sequence joins TRBV5-1 and TRBJ2-7; 9 positions match TRBD1. Per the germline V gene, CDR1 is SGHRS and CDR2 is YFSETQ. The J segment lost 1 base and the V segment lost 5 bases, leaving 4 bases of the junction unmatched. CDR3 length equals 14 residues.

The J gene is TRBJ2-7, the V gene TRBV9; 9 bases agree with TRBD1. With 3 bases clipped from V and 2 bases from J, the junction kept 3 bases outside the gene matches. The germline V gene has CDR1 SGDLS and CDR2 YYNGEE. CDR3 size: 14 residues. The CDR3 DNA reads as TGTGCCAGCAGCGCAACAGGGGGCCCCTACGAGCAGTACTTC. Translated, it gives CASSATGGPYEQYF.

V gene TRBV28 combines with J gene TRBJ1-3; perhaps TRBD1 as D (6 bases). The length of the CDR3 is 16 residues. V lost 3 bases, J lost 0 bases, and 12 bases lay in between. The germline V gene encodes CDR1 MDHEN and CDR2 SYDVKM. CDR3 in DNA: TGTGCCAGCAGTTTCCCAAGACAGGTCTCTGGAAACACCATATATTTT. This codes for CASSFPRQVSGNTIYF.

The chain has TRBV7-8 and TRBJ1-1; 7 nucleotides line up with TRBD1. V lost 6 bases, J lost 0 bases, and 4 bases stayed unmatched. The CDR3 spans 14 residues. The germline gives CDR1 SGHVS, CDR2 FQNEAQ. The CDR3 DNA sequence: TGTGCCAGCAGTCCCGGGACAGTGAACACTGAAGCTTTCTTT. The encoded protein is CASSPGTVNTEAFF.